This T cell receptor beta chain was captured by sequencing in a study of human T cells and chemical hapten exposure. At the level of the study: There were weekly diphenylcyclopropenone doses to the scalp for patients throughout the approximately 25-week study.

This clonotype was detected many times. Its target is unknown. The library tagged each cDNA molecule with unique molecular identifiers. TCRdb re-derived calls from the RACE reads in MiXCR, one entry per CDR3 protein. This table has about 84,000 distinct CDR3 sequences, 10% to 13% appearing once. Time point of the sample: patch test 2, 6 weeks after DPC sensitization. As for treatment: therapeutic diphenylcyclopropenone sensitization with weekly scalp DPC. The CDR3 is made up of 17 amino acids. The ends were cut back, 6 bases at V and 0 bases at J, with 15 bases in the middle. Germline values: CDR1 MNHGY, CDR2 SVAAGI. Regarding the study as a whole: Against controls, expanded TCRs gave rise to significantly more large CDR3 similarity clusters. Following DPC sensitization, TCRs present above 1 in 1000 frequency showed no change.

This sequence was found in a woman aged 30 to 39 with alopecia areata. Some clones in this sample may be carry-over from other donors' samples. This specimen was whole blood, taken in connection with sensitization to the hapten diphenylcyclopropenone (DPC). The chain uses TRBV6-9 and TRBJ2-6; D is unclear. CDR3 nucleotides: TGTGCCAGCAGAAACATTTTTGAGATCTCTGGGGCCAACGTCCTGACTTTC. Protein product: CASRNIFEISGANVLTF.